What follows are 25 T cell receptor beta chains derived from one specimen sequenced in a study of CD8 T cells in ankylosing spondylitis. TCRdb called the 5' RACE reads again in MiXCR, with one record for every CDR3 protein. The sample includes 250,000 or so distinct CDR3 sequences, roughly 10% of them seen just once. Sequences were obtained from blood, either unsorted or a sorted T cell fraction (not recorded which). These receptors originate from a male donor with ankylosing spondylitis or in good health (not recorded which).

This chain uses TRBV7-8 with TRBJ2-1, with unresolved D. Germline-derived CDR1 and CDR2 are SGHVS and FQNEAQ. Between the trimmed V and J ends, which lost 5 bases and 5 bases, there was a span of 10 bases. The CDR3 totals 13 residues. The CDR3 region is CASSQGWNNEQFF. The CDR3 DNA is TGTGCCAGCAGCCAAGGTTGGAACAATGAGCAGTTCTTC.

V gene TRBV28 combines with J gene TRBJ2-2; 11 bases match TRBD2. Germline V gene sequence: CDR1 MDHEN, CDR2 SYDVKM. The CDR3 contains 15 residues. The ends lost 4 bases at V and 4 bases at J; junction bases unmatched: 2. CDR3 protein: CASSSLAGGTGELFF. CDR3 bases: TGTGCCAGCAGTTCCCTAGCGGGAGGCACCGGGGAGCTGTTTTTT.

The V and J genes are TRBV5-1 and TRBJ1-3; D remains ambiguous. There are 17 residues in the CDR3. Germline CDR1 is SGHRS and CDR2 is YFSETQ. Trimming pared 1 base from V and 0 bases from J, leaving 14 bases between. CDR3 region: CASSLRSQADSGNTIYF. In DNA, the CDR3 is TGCGCCAGCAGCTTGAGGTCCCAGGCCGACTCTGGAAACACCATATATTTT.

This chain joins TRBV5-1 and TRBJ2-1; D not certain. Germline CDR1 reads SGHRS; CDR2 reads YFSETQ. V was cut by 4 bases and J by 9 bases, with 8 bases left in between. The CDR3 length is 11 residues. This CDR3 is CASSGRAEQFF. In DNA, the CDR3 is TGCGCCAGCAGCGGTCGTGCTGAGCAGTTCTTC.

There are many counts of this clonotype. The chain recombines TRBV4-1 with TRBJ1-2; TRBD1 agrees at 9 bases. The CDR3 length is 16 residues. V dropped 1 base and J dropped 4; count of bases not matched to a gene: 7. Germline V gives CDR1 MGHRA, CDR2 YSYEKL. The CDR3 is CASSQGGTGTAYGYTF. CDR3 bases: TGCGCCAGCAGCCAAGGCGGGACAGGGACGGCCTATGGCTACACCTTC.

This clonotype showed up many times. The chain employs TRBV5-1 and TRBJ1-1; no firm D call. The CDR3 is made up of 15 amino acids. Germline V lookup: CDR1 SGHRS, CDR2 YFSETQ. The V gene lost 6 bases and the J gene lost 1 base, with 16 bases spanning the gap. CDR3: CASMRNERQNTEAFF. The CDR3 DNA sequence: TGCGCCAGCATGAGGAACGAACGACAGAACACTGAAGCTTTCTTT.

A note on this clonotype: Mismatch with germline at one junction end may stem from a read error. The chain uses TRBV4-1 and TRBJ1-2; D is unresolved. Germline CDR1 reads MGHRA; CDR2 reads YSYEKL. The CDR3 spans 13 residues. In DNA form, the CDR3 reads TGCGCCAGTAGCCAAGCAGTGCCCTATGGCTACACCTTC. This gives the protein CASSQAVPYGYTF.

This clonotype was seen at least ten times. The V and J genes are TRBV4-1 and TRBJ1-2; possibly TRBD1 for D (6 bases). Trimming shortened V by 6 bases and J by 5 bases, and 16 bases separated the two germline ends. CDR3 size: 14 residues. CDR1 and CDR2 (germline): MGHRA, YSYEKL. The CDR3 is CASSPRAGAYGYTF. As DNA, the CDR3 is TGCGCCAGCAGTCCTCGTGCAGGGGCGTATGGCTACACCTTC.

The table lists this clonotype with many counts. The chain joins TRBV12-3 or TRBV12-4 to TRBJ2-1; D is undetermined. Trimming pared 2 bases from V and 8 bases from J, leaving 1 base between. The CDR3 length is 10 residues. The CDR3 protein is CASSLYEQFF. The CDR3 DNA follows: TGTGCCAGCAGTTTATATGAGCAGTTCTTC.

This clonotype has at least ten counts. The CDR3 nucleotides are TGCGCCAGCAGCTTGGGACAGGGGGACTACAATGAGCAGTTCTTC. Its protein product is CASSLGQGDYNEQFF. This chain links TRBV5-1 with TRBJ2-1, with TRBD1 matching over 9 bases. The V segment lost 0 bases and the J segment 3 bases; nucleotides outside the gene matches: 1. Germline CDR1 reads SGHRS; CDR2 reads YFSETQ. This CDR3 contains 15 residues.

Of note for this clonotype: This sequence may be a read error, since a much larger clone differs from it by one base. The chain couples TRBV5-1 to TRBJ1-1; 8 bases align to TRBD1. Germline V gives CDR1 SGHRS, CDR2 YFSETQ. This CDR3 is built from 14 residues. After removal of 0 bases from V and 10 bases from J, the junction contained 8 bases not matched to a gene. Written as DNA, the CDR3 is TGCGCCAGCAGCTTGGTTGGACAGGGCAGAGCAGCTTTCTTT. It codes for CASSLVGQGRAAFF.

The chain uses TRBV3-1 and TRBJ1-2; D is uncertain. The ends were cut back, 1 base at V and 3 bases at J, with 6 bases in the middle. There are 13 residues in the CDR3. CDR1 LGHDT and CDR2 YNNKEL come from the germline V gene (reference sequence). The CDR3 region is CASSQGWDYGYTF. Here the CDR3 DNA reads TGTGCCAGCAGCCAAGGCTGGGACTATGGCTACACCTTC.

This clonotype has a handful of counts. The gene calls are TRBV11-1 and TRBJ1-2; D might be TRBD1 (6 bases). The CDR3 has 14 amino acids. Per the germline V gene, CDR1 is SGHAT and CDR2 is FQDESV (reference sequence). V was shortened by 2 bases and J by 8 bases, with 15 bases between the two germline ends. CDR3 in DNA: TGTGCCAGCAGCTTATCTCAGGGGCGCGACGGCTACACCTTC. Its translation is CASSLSQGRDGYTF.

This clonotype was observed many times. This sequence joins TRBV29-1 and TRBJ2-5; maybe TRBD2 (6 bases). The germline V gene has CDR1 SQVTM and CDR2 ANQGSEA. V shed 1 base and J shed 5 bases, with 11 bases lying between them. The CDR3 runs to 13 residues. The chain's CDR3 is CSVEVGAGETQYF. The CDR3 DNA reads as TGCAGCGTTGAAGTAGGGGCGGGGGAGACCCAGTACTTC. The entire variable domain, with the rest obtained from reference TRBV29-1 and TRBJ2-5, is as follows: SAVISQKPSRDICQRGTSLTIQCQVDSQVTMMFWYRQQPGQSLTLIATANQGSEATYESGFVIDKFPISRPNLTFSTLTVSNMSPEDSSIYLCSVEVGAGETQYFGPGTRLLVL.

This clonotype was recorded many times. The rearrangement joins TRBV5-1 to TRBJ1-5; D remains unclear. This CDR3 contains 16 residues. From germline, CDR1 is SGHRS and CDR2 YFSETQ. CDR3 nucleotides: TGCAACGACACGAGGGCCACAACCGGGGGCAATCAGCCCCAGCATTTT. Its protein product is CNDTRATTGGNQPQHF.

This chain connects TRBV19 to TRBJ2-3; D remains unclear. The CDR3 loop spans 16 amino acids. From germline, CDR1 is LNHDA and CDR2 SQIVND (reference sequence). V dropped 1 base and J dropped 4 bases, with 15 bases sitting between them. CDR3 DNA sequence: TGTGCCAGTAGTATAGCCGCTGGCCCGGATGCAGATACGCAGTATTTT. This gives the protein CASSIAAGPDADTQYF.

The sample holds many counts of this clonotype. CDR3 nucleotides: TGCGCCAGCAGCCAGTTACCCCCAGGGCCAAACACTGAAGCTTTCTTT. Translation: CASSQLPPGPNTEAFF. This chain links TRBV4-1 with TRBJ1-1, with a weak D call TRBD1 (5 bases). CDR1 and CDR2 from the germline V gene are MGHRA and YSYEKL. V was shortened by 3 bases and J by 2 bases, with 16 bases between the two germline ends. CDR3 size: 16 residues.

This clonotype was counted many times. The J gene is TRBJ2-1, the V gene TRBV12-3 or TRBV12-4; D unclear. CDR3 length equals 13 residues. Trimming took 7 bases from V and 3 from J, leaving 10 bases between them. CDR3 sequence reads: CASTTRSYNEQFF. As DNA, the CDR3 is TGTGCCAGCACGACCAGAAGCTACAATGAGCAGTTCTTC.

There are many counts of this clonotype. The CDR3 reads CASSPPGKVNYEQYF. The DNA of the CDR3 is TGTGCCAGCAGTCCTCCCGGGAAGGTAAACTACGAGCAGTACTTC. This chain links TRBV6-1 with TRBJ2-7; D possibly corresponds to TRBD2 (5 bases). The germline V gene encodes CDR1 MNHNS and CDR2 SASEGT. The V and J ends lost 5 bases and 3 bases respectively, with 17 bases between them. The CDR3 consists of 15 residues.

This clonotype appeared a few times. The CDR3 sequence is CASSVWSGANVLTF. CDR3 DNA: TGCGCCAGCAGCGTATGGTCTGGGGCCAACGTCCTGACTTTC. The chain has TRBV5-1 and TRBJ2-6; D gene uncertain. CDR1 and CDR2 (germline): SGHRS, YFSETQ. The CDR3 loop spans 14 amino acids. The germline V and J ends were trimmed by 4 bases and 1 base, with 6 bases remaining between them.

This clonotype was recorded many times. The chain recombines TRBV5-1 with TRBJ1-5; D uncertain. Trimming shortened V by 4 bases and J by 2 bases, and 7 bases separated the two germline ends. Germline-derived CDR1 and CDR2 are SGHRS and YFSETQ. The CDR3 is 13 amino acids. The CDR3 loop is CASSTEGNQPQHF. The CDR3 DNA reads TGCGCCAGCAGCACGGAGGGCAATCAGCCCCAGCATTTT.

This clonotype was observed at least ten times. The rearrangement uses TRBV12-3 or TRBV12-4 and TRBJ2-2; tentative D call: TRBD2 (6 bases). This CDR3 has 14 residues. Trimming shortened V by 6 bases and J by 2 bases, and 10 bases separated the two germline ends. The DNA of the CDR3 is TGTGCCAGCAGCCAAGGACTAAACACCGGGGAGCTGTTTTTT. Amino acid sequence: CASSQGLNTGELFF.

In its sample, this clonotype was seen a few times. V usage is TRBV20-1 and J usage is TRBJ2-3, with a weak D call TRBD2 (6 bases). The germline V gene encodes CDR1 DFQATT and CDR2 SNEGSKA (reference sequence). V shed 4 bases and J shed 3 bases, with 29 bases lying between them. The CDR3 sequence is 19 residues long. The CDR3 is CSAKPGLAGSPTYTDTQYF. CDR3 coding DNA: TGCAGTGCTAAACCCGGACTGGCGGGGAGTCCCACCTATACAGATACGCAGTATTTT.

This chain uses TRBV5-1 with TRBJ2-3, with D possibly being TRBD1 (6 bases). The CDR3 is 17 residues long. V was cut by 0 bases and J by 2 bases, with 16 bases left in between. The V gene's germline CDR1 is SGHRS and CDR2 YFSETQ. The CDR3 nucleotides are TGCGCCAGCAGCTTGGATAGGGGGATTGGGGACACAGATACGCAGTATTTT. It translates to CASSLDRGIGDTDTQYF.

This clonotype was picked up a small number of times. The V call is TRBV29-1, the J call TRBJ2-3; TRBD2 might be the D (5 bases). This CDR3 comprises 16 residues. Germline V lookup: CDR1 SQVTM, CDR2 ANQGSEA. Trimming took off 7 bases at V and 2 bases at J, with 22 bases between the two ends. CDR3 DNA sequence: TGCAGCGAGGCGCCCTTCATGCGAGCGGCCACAGATACGCAGTATTTT. As protein: CSEAPFMRAATDTQYF.